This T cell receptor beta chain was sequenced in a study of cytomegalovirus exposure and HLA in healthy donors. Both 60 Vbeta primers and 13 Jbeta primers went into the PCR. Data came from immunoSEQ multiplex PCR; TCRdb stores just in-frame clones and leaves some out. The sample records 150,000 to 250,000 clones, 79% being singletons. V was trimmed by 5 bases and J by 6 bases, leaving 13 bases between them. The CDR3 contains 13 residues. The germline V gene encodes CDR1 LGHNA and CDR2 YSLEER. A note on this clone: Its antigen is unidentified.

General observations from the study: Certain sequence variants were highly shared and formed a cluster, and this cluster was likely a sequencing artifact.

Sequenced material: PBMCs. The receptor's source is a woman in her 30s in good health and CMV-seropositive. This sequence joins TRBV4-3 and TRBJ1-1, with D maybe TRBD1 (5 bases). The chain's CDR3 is CASSSRGGSEAFF. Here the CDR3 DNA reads TGCGCCAGCAGCAGTCGGGGGGGGTCTGAAGCTTTCTTT.